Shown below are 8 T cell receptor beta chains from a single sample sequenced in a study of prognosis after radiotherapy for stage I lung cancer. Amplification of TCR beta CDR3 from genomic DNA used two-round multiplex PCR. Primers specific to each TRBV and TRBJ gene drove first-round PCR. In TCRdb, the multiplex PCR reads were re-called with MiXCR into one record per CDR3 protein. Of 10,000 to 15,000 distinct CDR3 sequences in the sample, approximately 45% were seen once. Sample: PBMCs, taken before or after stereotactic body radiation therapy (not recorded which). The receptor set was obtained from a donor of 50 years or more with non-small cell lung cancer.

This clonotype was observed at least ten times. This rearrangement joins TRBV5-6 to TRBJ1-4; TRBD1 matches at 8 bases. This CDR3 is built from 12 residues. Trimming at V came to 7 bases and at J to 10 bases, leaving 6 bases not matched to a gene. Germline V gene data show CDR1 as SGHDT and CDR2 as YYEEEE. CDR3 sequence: CASSDRAGKLFF. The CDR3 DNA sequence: TGTGCCAGCTCGGACAGGGCCGGAAAACTGTTTTTT.

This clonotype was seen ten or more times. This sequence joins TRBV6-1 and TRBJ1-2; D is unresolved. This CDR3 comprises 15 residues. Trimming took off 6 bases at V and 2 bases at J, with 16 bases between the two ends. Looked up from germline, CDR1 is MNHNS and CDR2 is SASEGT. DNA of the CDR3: TGTGCCAGCAGCCGCAACCGGGAATTAAACTATGGCTACACCTTC. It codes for CASSRNRELNYGYTF.

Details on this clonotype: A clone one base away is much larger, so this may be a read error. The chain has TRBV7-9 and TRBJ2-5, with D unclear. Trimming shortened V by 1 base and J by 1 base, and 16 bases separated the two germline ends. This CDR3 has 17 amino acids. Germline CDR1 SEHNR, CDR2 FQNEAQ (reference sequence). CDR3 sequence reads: CASSLVGKGLGQETQYF. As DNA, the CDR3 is TGTGCCAGCAGCTTAGTTGGCAAAGGCCTAGGCCAAGAGACCCAGTACTTC.

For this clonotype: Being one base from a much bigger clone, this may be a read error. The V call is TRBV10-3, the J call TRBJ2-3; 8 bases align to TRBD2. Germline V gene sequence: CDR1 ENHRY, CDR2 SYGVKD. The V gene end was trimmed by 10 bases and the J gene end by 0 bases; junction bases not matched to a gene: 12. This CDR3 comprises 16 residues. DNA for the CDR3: TGTGCCAGCTGTCTAGCGGGTAAACCTAGCACAGATACGCAGTATTTT. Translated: CASCLAGKPSTDTQYF.

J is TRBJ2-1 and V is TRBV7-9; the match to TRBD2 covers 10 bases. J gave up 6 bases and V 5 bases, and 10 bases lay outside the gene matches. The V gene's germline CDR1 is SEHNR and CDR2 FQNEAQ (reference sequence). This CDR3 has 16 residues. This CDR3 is CASSLRAGGPPNEQFF. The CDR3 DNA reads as TGTGCCAGCAGCCTAAGAGCGGGAGGGCCCCCCAATGAGCAGTTCTTC.

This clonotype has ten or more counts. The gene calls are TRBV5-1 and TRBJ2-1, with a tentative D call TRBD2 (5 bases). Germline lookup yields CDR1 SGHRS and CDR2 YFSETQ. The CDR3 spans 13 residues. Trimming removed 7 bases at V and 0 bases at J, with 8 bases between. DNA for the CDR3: TGCGCCAGCGGGAGTTCCTCCTACAATGAGCAGTTCTTC. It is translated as CASGSSSYNEQFF.

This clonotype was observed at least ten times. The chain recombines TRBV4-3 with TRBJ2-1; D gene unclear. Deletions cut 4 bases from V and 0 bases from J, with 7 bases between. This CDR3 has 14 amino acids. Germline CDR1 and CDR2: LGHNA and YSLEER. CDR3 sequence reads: CASSLDLSYNEQFF. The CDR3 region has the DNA TGCGCCAGCAGCCTAGATCTCTCCTACAATGAGCAGTTCTTC.

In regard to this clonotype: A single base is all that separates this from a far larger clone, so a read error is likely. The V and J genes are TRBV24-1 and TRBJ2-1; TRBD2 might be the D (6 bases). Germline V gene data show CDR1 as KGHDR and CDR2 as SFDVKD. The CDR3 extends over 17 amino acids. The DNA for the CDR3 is TGTGCCAGCAGTTTCTCCGCGGGGAACCCGTTCTACAATGAGCAGTTCTTC. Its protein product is CASSFSAGNPFYNEQFF.